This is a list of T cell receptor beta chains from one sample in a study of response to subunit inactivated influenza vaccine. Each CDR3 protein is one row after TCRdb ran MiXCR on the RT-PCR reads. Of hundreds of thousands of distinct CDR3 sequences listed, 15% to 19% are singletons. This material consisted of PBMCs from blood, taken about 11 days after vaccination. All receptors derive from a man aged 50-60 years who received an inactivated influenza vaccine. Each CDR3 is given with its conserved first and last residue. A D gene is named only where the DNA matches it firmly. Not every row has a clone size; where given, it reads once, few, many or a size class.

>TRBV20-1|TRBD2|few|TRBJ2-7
TGCAGTGCTAGAGCCGAGACTAGCGTTACGCAGTACTTC
CSARAETSVTQYF
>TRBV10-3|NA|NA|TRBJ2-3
TGTGCCATGGGGCGGCAGGGGAGCGGCACAGATACGCAGTATTTT
CAMGRQGSGTDTQYF
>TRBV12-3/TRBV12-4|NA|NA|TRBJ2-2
TGTGCCAGCAGTTTAACGGGCAGGGGTACTGCCGGGGAGCTGTTTTTT
CASSLTGRGTAGELFF
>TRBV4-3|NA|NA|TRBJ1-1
TGCGCCAGCAGCCAACAACGGACCTCAGGTGGGGTGAACACTGAAGCTTTCTTT
CASSQQRTSGGVNTEAFF
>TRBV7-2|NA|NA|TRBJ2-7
TGTGCCAGCAGCTTAGTGGGGGGCGATCCCTACGAGCAGTACTTC
CASSLVGGDPYEQYF
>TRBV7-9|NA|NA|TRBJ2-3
TGTGCCAGCAGCCCAAGGACCCCAATCCACACAGATACGCAGTATTTT
CASSPRTPIHTDTQYF
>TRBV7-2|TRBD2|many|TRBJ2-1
TGTGCCAGCAGCTTAGCGGCGGGGGTCAATGAGCAGTTCTTC
CASSLAAGVNEQFF
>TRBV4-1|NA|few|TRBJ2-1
TGCGCCAGCAGCCATTTGCTATTTGACCGGGGCTTGACGGACAATGAGCAGTTCTTC
CASSHLLFDRGLTDNEQFF
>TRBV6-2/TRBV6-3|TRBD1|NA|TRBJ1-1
TGTGCCAGCAGTTTCCGGGACAGGAGATCGGAGGAAGCTTTCTTT
CASSFRDRRSEEAFF
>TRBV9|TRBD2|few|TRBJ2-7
TGTGCCAGCAGCCCTCGACTAGCGGGATACGAGCAGTACTTC
CASSPRLAGYEQYF
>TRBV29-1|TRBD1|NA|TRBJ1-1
TGCAGCGTAAGTTACAGGGGAAGCCACACTGAAGCTTTCTTT
CSVSYRGSHTEAFF
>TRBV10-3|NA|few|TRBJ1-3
TGTGCCATCAGTGCGCATGGACAGCCCTCTGGAAACACCATATATTTT
CAISAHGQPSGNTIYF
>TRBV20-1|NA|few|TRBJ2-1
TGCAGTGCTAGCTGGCTAGCGAACAATGAGCAGTTCTTC
CSASWLANNEQFF
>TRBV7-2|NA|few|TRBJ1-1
TGTGCCAGCAGCTTAAGGACACGACCGCGGGGGAACACTGAAGCTTTCTTT
CASSLRTRPRGNTEAFF
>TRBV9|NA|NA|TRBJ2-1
TGTGCCAGCTATCCCACCGGGACAGGGGGACTAGCGGAGACCTACAATGAGCAGTTCTTC
CASYPTGTGGLAETYNEQFF
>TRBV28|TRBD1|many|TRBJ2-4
TGTGCCAGCAGTTCTCGGGACAGACCGGTGGGGATTCAGTACTTC
CASSSRDRPVGIQYF
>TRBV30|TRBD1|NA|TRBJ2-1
TGTGCCTGGAACAGGGGCAGCGGCTCCTACAATGAGCAGTTCTTC
CAWNRGSGSYNEQFF
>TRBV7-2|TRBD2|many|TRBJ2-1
TGTGCCAGCAGCTTAAGGGCGGGAGGGCAGAACAATGAGCAGTTCTTC
CASSLRAGGQNNEQFF
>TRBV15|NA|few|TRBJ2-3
TGTGCCACCAGGGCGGCGCAAAGCCTTAGCACAGATACGCAGTATTTT
CATRAAQSLSTDTQYF
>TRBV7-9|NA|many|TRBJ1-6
TGTGCCAGCAGCCCCATTCGAGAGCAATCACCCCTCCACTTT
CASSPIREQSPLHF
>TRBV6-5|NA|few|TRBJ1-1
TGTGCCAGCAGTTATAGGGGCCCGAACACTGAAGCTTTCTTT
CASSYRGPNTEAFF
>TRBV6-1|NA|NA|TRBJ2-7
TGTGCCAGCAGTGAAAGGAAGGGCTCCTACGAGCAGTACTTC
CASSERKGSYEQYF
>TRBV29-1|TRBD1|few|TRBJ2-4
TGCAGCGTTGATCTTGGACAGGGTAAAAACATTCAGTACTTC
CSVDLGQGKNIQYF
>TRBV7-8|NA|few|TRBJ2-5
TGTGCCAGCAGCATGGACGTGAGGGAGACCCAGTACTTC
CASSMDVRETQYF
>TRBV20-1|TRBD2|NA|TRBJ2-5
TGCAGTGCTCCGCGGACTAGCGGGGGTCTTGGGGAGACCCAGTACTTC
CSAPRTSGGLGETQYF
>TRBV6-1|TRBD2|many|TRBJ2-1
TGTGCCAGCACTAGGACTAGCGGGGACAATGAGCAGTTCTTC
CASTRTSGDNEQFF
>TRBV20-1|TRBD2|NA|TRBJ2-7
TGCAGTGCTAGAGAGACTAGAAGCGGGAGTGGCTACGAGCAGTACTTC
CSARETRSGSGYEQYF
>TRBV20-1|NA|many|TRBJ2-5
TGCAGTGCGGAGGGGACGGAGACCCAGTACTTC
CSAEGTETQYF
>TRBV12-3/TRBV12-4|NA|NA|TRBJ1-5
TGTGCCAGCAGTTTGGGGTTACATCAGCCCCAGCATTTT
CASSLGLHQPQHF
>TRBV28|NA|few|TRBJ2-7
TGTGCCAGCACCGCACCCTCGGGACTCTACGAGCAGTACTTC
CASTAPSGLYEQYF
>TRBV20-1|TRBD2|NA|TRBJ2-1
TGCAGTGCCAGAGCGGGGGGCCCTTACAATGAGCAGTTCTTC
CSARAGGPYNEQFF
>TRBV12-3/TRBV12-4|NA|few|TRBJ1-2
TGTGCCAGCAGTCTTGGGGAGGGGCTCCCGGGCTACACCTTC
CASSLGEGLPGYTF
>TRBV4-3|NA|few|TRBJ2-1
TGCGCCAGCAGCCAAGATCGTGCTGGATACAATGAGCAGTTCTTC
CASSQDRAGYNEQFF
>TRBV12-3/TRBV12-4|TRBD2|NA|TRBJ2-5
TGTGCCAGCAGTTTACGACTAGCGGGACAAGAGACCCAGTACTTC
CASSLRLAGQETQYF
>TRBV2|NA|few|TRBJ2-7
TGTGCCAGCAGGGACAGCTTCAAGACCTACGAGCAGTACTTC
CASRDSFKTYEQYF
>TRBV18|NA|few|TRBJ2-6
TGTGCCAGCTCACCACTAACAAGCTCTGGGGCCAACGTCCTGACTTTC
CASSPLTSSGANVLTF
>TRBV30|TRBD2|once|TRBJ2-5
TGTGCCTGGGCCGAAGGACTAGCGAGGGAGACCCAGTACTTC
CAWAEGLARETQYF
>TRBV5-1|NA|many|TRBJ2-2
TGCGCCAGCAGTTTAAGGACGGACGGGGAGCTGTTTTTT
CASSLRTDGELFF